This T cell receptor (beta chain) was retrieved from a study of T cell repertoires in cytomegalovirus infection. To note about this clonotype: Its antigen is not known.

TCRdb called the reads again in MiXCR, with one record for every CDR3 protein. The table has approximately 110,000 distinct CDR3 sequences, over 25% seen once. V lost 5 bases to trimming and J lost 1 base, with 8 bases between them. This CDR3 spans 13 amino acids. V is TRBV12-3 or TRBV12-4 and J is TRBJ1-2, with D perhaps matching TRBD1 (6 bases). The TCR was taken from a human donor in good health (CMV status not recorded). Some clones in this sample may be carry-over from other donors' samples. The sequencing used CD8+ T cells from cultured PBMCs, collected from culture after CMV antigen stimulation. In nucleotides, the CDR3 is TGTGCCAGCAGTACAGGGTTTAACTATGGCTACACCTTC. Encoded protein: CASSTGFNYGYTF.